A selection of T cell receptor beta chains follows, all from one sample in a study of OX40 agonist ivuxolimab in advanced cancers. Clones were read by immunoSEQ multiplex PCR, and TCRdb kept only the in-frame ones, dropping some. The repertoire includes 90,000 to 120,000 clones, approximately 90% of them detected once, and approximately 0.69% sits in the top ten. The input for sequencing was CD4+ or CD8+ T cells sorted from blood, taken in a trial of the OX40 agonist ivuxolimab. The receptors stem from an adult with an advanced solid tumor such as melanoma, head and neck, liver or kidney cancer. The CDR3 runs from the conserved cysteine through the conserved F or W. The D gene is left open where the match is weak. Rows give clone size only sometimes, using once, few, many, or a class for an expanded clone.

len	v_gene	d_gene	j_gene	abundance	CDR3aa	CDR3nt
15	TRBV5-6	-	TRBJ1-2	-	CASSLFGSTNYGYTF	TGTGCCAGCAGCTTGTTTGGCAGCACTAACTATGGCTACACCTTC
14	TRBV7-3	-	TRBJ2-2	-	CASSQTTNTGELFF	TGTGCCAGCAGCCAAACAACGAACACCGGGGAGCTGTTTTTT
15	TRBV25-1	-	TRBJ2-5	-	CASSLLAGGPGTQYF	TGTGCCAGCAGCTTACTAGCTGGGGGTCCAGGGACCCAGTACTTC
15	TRBV11-2	TRBD1	TRBJ2-5	-	CASSLSPGQGRTQYF	TGTGCCAGCAGCTTATCACCGGGACAGGGGCGGACCCAGTACTTC
15	TRBV19	-	TRBJ2-7	-	CASSPRVRRKYEQYF	TGTGCCAGTAGTCCGAGGGTGCGGCGGAAGTACGAGCAGTACTTC
13	TRBV28	-	TRBJ1-1	-	CASSSLSYTEAFF	TGTGCCAGCAGTTCTCTGAGCTACACTGAAGCTTTCTTT
12	TRBV2	-	TRBJ2-5	-	CASTQVPETQYF	TGTGCCAGCACCCAGGTCCCCGAGACCCAGTACTTC
15	TRBV5-1	TRBD2	TRBJ2-5	-	CASSSAGALQETQYF	TGCGCCAGTTCCTCAGCGGGGGCCCTCCAAGAGACCCAGTACTTC
13	TRBV11-3	-	TRBJ1-5	-	CASSLSRNQPQHF	TGTGCCAGCAGCTTATCCCGAAATCAGCCCCAGCATTTT
13	TRBV5-4	-	TRBJ1-2	-	CASSLWGNYGYTF	TGTGCCAGCAGCTTGTGGGGCAACTATGGCTACACCTTC
13	TRBV19	-	TRBJ2-7	-	CASSILSSYEQYF	TGTGCCAGTAGTATTCTAAGCTCCTACGAGCAGTACTTC
13	TRBV7-3	-	TRBJ2-1	-	CASSVARDNEQFF	TGTGCCAGCAGTGTGGCACGAGACAATGAGCAGTTCTTC
15	TRBV7-9	-	TRBJ1-5	-	CASSLEGRGGQPQHF	TGTGCCAGCAGCTTAGAGGGGCGGGGTGGTCAGCCCCAGCATTTT
15	TRBV6-6	TRBD1	TRBJ2-1	-	CASRVQGVSYNEQFF	TGTGCCAGCAGGGTACAGGGGGTCTCCTACAATGAGCAGTTCTTC
16	TRBV2	TRBD2	TRBJ2-1	-	CASCLAGGQSYNEQFF	TGTGCCAGCTGTCTAGCGGGGGGGCAATCATACAATGAGCAGTTCTTC
13	TRBV30	-	TRBJ1-4	-	CAWSVNLREKLFF	TGTGCCTGGAGTGTAAATCTTCGGGAAAAACTGTTTTTT
17	TRBV11-2	-	TRBJ2-2	-	CASSLVWASLGTGELFF	TGTGCCAGCAGCCTAGTCTGGGCTAGCCTAGGAACCGGGGAGCTGTTTTTT
16	TRBV5-1	TRBD2	TRBJ2-5	-	CASSFTSGSSGETQYF	TGCGCCAGCAGCTTCACTAGCGGGAGTTCGGGAGAGACCCAGTACTTC
15	TRBV19	-	TRBJ1-5	-	CASSMAENRYQPQHF	TGTGCCAGTAGTATGGCCGAAAATAGATACCAGCCCCAGCATTTT
15	TRBV6-5	-	TRBJ1-1	-	CASSYSEGENTEAFF	TGTGCCAGCAGTTACTCGGAGGGGGAGAACACTGAAGCTTTCTTT
12	TRBV6-5	-	TRBJ2-5	-	CASSELGETQYF	TGTGCCAGCAGTGAATTAGGGGAGACCCAGTACTTC
15	TRBV30	-	TRBJ1-2	-	CAWSVALTGHYGYTF	TGTGCCTGGAGTGTAGCCCTAACAGGGCACTATGGCTACACCTTC
15	TRBV6-5	TRBD1	TRBJ2-7	-	CASRESGTAVYEQYF	TGTGCCAGCAGAGAATCCGGGACAGCTGTCTACGAGCAGTACTTC
14	TRBV7-2	TRBD1	TRBJ2-4	-	CASSSGQVKNIQYF	TGTGCCAGCAGCTCGGGACAGGTCAAAAACATTCAGTACTTC
15	TRBV10-3	-	TRBJ2-1	-	CAISEVSGANNEQFF	TGTGCCATCAGTGAGGTTAGCGGAGCGAACAATGAGCAGTTCTTC
17	TRBV9	TRBD2	TRBJ2-7	-	CASSPGGLAGSSYEQYF	TGTGCCAGCAGCCCGGGGGGACTAGCGGGGAGCTCCTACGAGCAGTACTTC
15	TRBV2	-	TRBJ2-1	-	CASSDSRDPYNEQFF	TGTGCCAGCAGTGACTCCCGGGACCCATACAATGAGCAGTTCTTC
15	TRBV6-5	TRBD2	TRBJ2-7	-	CASRPGLAGGYEQYF	TGTGCCAGCAGACCCGGACTAGCGGGCGGCTACGAGCAGTACTTC
16	TRBV7-8	TRBD2	TRBJ2-5	once	CASSLVSAGGVETQYF	TGTGCCAGCAGCTTGGTTAGCGCGGGGGGGGTAGAGACCCAGTACTTC
12	TRBV7-9	-	TRBJ2-7	-	CASSLALAEQYF	TGTGCCAGCAGCTTAGCCCTGGCCGAGCAGTACTTC
16	TRBV18	-	TRBJ2-5	-	CASSFTGAGPQETQYF	TGTGCCAGCTCTTTTACGGGCGCAGGGCCTCAAGAGACCCAGTACTTC
15	TRBV5-1	-	TRBJ2-6	-	CASSLGQSGANVLTF	TGCGCCAGCAGCTTGGGACAGTCTGGGGCCAACGTCCTGACTTTC
15	TRBV18	-	TRBJ1-5	-	CASSPNQATYQPQHF	TGTGCCAGCTCACCGAATCAGGCAACCTATCAGCCCCAGCATTTT
13	TRBV6-1	-	TRBJ1-1	-	CAISEDGNTEAFF	TGTGCCATCAGTGAGGACGGAAACACTGAAGCTTTCTTT
13	TRBV5-1	-	TRBJ2-2	-	CASSLEWTGELFF	TGCGCCAGCAGCCTAGAATGGACCGGGGAGCTGTTTTTT
15	TRBV7-9	-	TRBJ2-5	-	CASSLGRAPQETQYF	TGTGCCAGCAGCTTAGGCCGGGCCCCTCAAGAGACCCAGTACTTC
13	TRBV5-1	TRBD1	TRBJ2-3	-	CASRRDREDTQYF	TGCGCCAGCAGGAGGGACAGGGAAGATACGCAGTATTTT
15	TRBV7-7	-	TRBJ2-1	-	CASSLGGTPHNEQFF	TGTGCTAGCAGCTTGGGCGGGACCCCCCACAATGAGCAGTTCTTC